The clone carrying this T cell receptor beta chain was seen just once. V dropped 7 bases and J dropped 7 bases, with 23 bases sitting between them. Germline loops: CDR1 MRHNA, CDR2 SNTAGT. This CDR3 has 16 amino acids. This sample is part of a study of blood T cell repertoires in COVID-19. Study-level information: Researchers got acute and convalescent COVID-19 samples from the United States, Italy and Spain. T cells, B-cell-depleted T cells, or PBMCs supplied cDNA or gDNA.

Per the original methods: Amplification of reference gene primers was used by the study to estimate nucleated cell counts. Measured with immunoSEQ multiplex PCR; TCRdb has only the in-frame clones, and not every one. V and J calls plus clone size are reproduced from that table; the DNA served to infer D and trimming. The table has over 200,000 clones, around 80% seen once. Sample: peripheral blood. The genes are TRBV6-4 and TRBJ1-5, with TRBD1 as a possible D gene (5 bases). The TCR sequence derives from a human donor in a cohort sampled during active COVID-19. This chain's CDR3 is CASILKAEGVKQPQHF. CDR3 coding DNA: TGTGCCAGCATCCTGAAGGCGGAAGGGGTTAAACAGCCCCAGCATTTT.